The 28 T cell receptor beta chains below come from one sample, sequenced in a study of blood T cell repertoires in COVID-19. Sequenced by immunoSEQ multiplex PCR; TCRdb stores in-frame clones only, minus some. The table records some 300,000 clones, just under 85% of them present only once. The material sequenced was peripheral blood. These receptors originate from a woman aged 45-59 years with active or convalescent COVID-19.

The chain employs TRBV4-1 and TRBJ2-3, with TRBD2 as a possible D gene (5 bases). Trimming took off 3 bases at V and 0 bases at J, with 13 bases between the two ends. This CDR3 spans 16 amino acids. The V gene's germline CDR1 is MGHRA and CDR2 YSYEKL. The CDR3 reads CASSHAGGSSTDTQYF. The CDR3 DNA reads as TGCGCCAGCAGCCACGCCGGCGGGTCTAGCACAGATACGCAGTATTTT.

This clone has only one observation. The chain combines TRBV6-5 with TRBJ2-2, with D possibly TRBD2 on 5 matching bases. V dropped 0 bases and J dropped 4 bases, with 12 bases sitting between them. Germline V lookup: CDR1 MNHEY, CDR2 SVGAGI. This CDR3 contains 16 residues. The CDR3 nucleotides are TGTGCCAGCAGTTACTCCTGGCTAGAGGGCACCGGGGAGCTGTTTTTT. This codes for CASSYSWLEGTGELFF.

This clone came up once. The CDR3 protein is CASRETLAKNIQYF. The CDR3 region has the DNA TGTGCCAGCAGGGAAACTCTAGCCAAAAACATTCAGTACTTC. J is TRBJ2-4 and V is TRBV2; no firm D call. This CDR3 spans 14 amino acids. In germline, CDR1 is SNHLY, CDR2 FYNNEI. V dropped 6 bases and J dropped 0 bases, with 9 bases sitting between them.

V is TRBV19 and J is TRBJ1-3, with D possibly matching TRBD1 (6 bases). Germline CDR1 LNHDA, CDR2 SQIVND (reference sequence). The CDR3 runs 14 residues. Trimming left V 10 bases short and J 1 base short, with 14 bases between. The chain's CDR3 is CATGGGASGNTIYF. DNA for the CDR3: TGTGCCACCGGCGGGGGCGCATCTGGAAACACCATATATTTT.

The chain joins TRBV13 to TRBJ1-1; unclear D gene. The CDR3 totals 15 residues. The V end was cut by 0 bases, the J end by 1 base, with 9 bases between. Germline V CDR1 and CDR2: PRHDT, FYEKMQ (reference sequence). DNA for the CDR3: TGTGCCAGCAGCTTAGGGGCGGGCGCGAACACTGAAGCTTTCTTT. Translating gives CASSLGAGANTEAFF.

The CDR3 region has the DNA TGTGCCATCAGCCAGGGGGCGGGCGGAGATACGCAGTATTTT. Its translation: CAISQGAGGDTQYF. The rearrangement uses TRBV10-3 and TRBJ2-3; 8 bases agree with TRBD1. The V and J ends lost 6 bases and 5 bases, in that order; junction bases with no gene match: 7. This CDR3 has 14 residues. Looked up from germline, CDR1 is ENHRY and CDR2 is SYGVKD.

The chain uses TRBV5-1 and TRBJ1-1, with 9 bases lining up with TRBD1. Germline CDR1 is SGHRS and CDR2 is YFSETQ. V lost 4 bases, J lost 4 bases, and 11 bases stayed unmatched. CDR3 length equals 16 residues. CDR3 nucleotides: TGCGCCAGCAGCCGGGGGACAGGGAGGGGTGGCACTGAAGCTTTCTTT. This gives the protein CASSRGTGRGGTEAFF.

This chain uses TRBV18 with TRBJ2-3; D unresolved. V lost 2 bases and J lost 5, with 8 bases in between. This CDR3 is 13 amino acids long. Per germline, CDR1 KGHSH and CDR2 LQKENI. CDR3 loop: CASSPDPGDTQYF. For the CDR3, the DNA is TGTGCCAGCTCACCAGACCCGGGAGATACGCAGTATTTT.

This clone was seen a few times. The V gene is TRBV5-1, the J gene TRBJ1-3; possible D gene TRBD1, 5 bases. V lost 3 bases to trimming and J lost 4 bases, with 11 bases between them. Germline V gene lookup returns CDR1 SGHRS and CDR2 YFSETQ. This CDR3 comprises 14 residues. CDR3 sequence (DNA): TGCGCCAGCAGCTCCGGGACTGCCGGAAACACCATATATTTT. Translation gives CASSSGTAGNTIYF.

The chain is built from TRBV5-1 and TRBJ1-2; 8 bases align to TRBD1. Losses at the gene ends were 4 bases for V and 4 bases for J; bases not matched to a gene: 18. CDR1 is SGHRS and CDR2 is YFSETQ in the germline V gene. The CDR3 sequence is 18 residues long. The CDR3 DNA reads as TGCGCCAGCAGCATCGGCCGACAGGGGTGGGGTGACTCCTATGGCTACACCTTC. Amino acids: CASSIGRQGWGDSYGYTF.

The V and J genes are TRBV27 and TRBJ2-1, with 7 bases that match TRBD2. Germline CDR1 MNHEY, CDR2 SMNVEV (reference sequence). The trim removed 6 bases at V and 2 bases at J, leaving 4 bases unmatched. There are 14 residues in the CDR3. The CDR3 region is CASRAGVAYNEQFF. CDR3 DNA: TGTGCCAGCAGGGCGGGGGTGGCCTACAATGAGCAGTTCTTC.

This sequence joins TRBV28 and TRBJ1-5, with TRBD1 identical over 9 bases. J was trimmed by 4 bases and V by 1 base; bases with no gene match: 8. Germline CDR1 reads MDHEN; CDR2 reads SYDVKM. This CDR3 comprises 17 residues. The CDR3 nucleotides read TGTGCCAGCAGTTTATCCAGACAGGGGGTGCGTAATCAGCCCCAGCATTTT. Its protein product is CASSLSRQGVRNQPQHF. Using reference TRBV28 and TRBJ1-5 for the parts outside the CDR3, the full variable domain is DVKVTQSSRYLVKRTGEKVFLECVQDMDHENMFWYRQDPGLGLRLIYFSYDVKMKEKGDIPEGYSVSREKKERFSLILESASTNQTSMYLCASSLSRQGVRNQPQHFGDGTRLSIL.

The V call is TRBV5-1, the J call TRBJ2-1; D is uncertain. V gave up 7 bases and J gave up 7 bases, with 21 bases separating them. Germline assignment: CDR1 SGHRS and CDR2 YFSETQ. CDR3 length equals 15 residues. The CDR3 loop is CASESQNSLINEQFF. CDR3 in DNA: TGCGCCAGCGAAAGCCAGAACAGCCTGATAAATGAGCAGTTCTTC.

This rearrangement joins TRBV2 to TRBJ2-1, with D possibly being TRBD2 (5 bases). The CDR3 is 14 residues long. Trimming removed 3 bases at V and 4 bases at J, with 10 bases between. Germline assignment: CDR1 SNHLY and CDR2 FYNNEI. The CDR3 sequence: CASSDAGLYNEQFF. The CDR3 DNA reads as TGTGCCAGCAGTGACGCGGGTCTTTACAATGAGCAGTTCTTC.

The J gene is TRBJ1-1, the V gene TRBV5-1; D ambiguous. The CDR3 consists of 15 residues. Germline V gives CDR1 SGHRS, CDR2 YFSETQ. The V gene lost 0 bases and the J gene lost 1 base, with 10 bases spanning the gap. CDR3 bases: TGCGCCAGCAGCTTGGGGATCGAGGGGAACACTGAAGCTTTCTTT. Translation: CASSLGIEGNTEAFF.

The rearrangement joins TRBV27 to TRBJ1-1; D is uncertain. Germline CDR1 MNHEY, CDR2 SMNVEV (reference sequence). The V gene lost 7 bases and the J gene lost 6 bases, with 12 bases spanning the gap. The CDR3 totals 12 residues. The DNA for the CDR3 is TGTGCCAGCAACTCCCCCTTTTCTGAAGCTTTCTTT. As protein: CASNSPFSEAFF.

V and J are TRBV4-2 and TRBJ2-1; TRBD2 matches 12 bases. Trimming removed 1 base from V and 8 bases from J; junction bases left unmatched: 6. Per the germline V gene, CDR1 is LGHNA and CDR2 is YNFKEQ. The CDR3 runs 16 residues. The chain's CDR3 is CASSQGSASGRDEQFF. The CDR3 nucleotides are TGTGCCAGCAGCCAAGGTTCGGCTAGCGGGAGGGATGAGCAGTTCTTC.

Written as DNA, the CDR3 is TGTGCCAGCTCACTCATGACAGAGAACTATGGCTACACCTTC. Its translation is CASSLMTENYGYTF. The chain joins TRBV18 to TRBJ1-2; tentatively, D is TRBD1 (5 bases). The V gene's germline CDR1 is KGHSH and CDR2 LQKENI. The CDR3 contains 14 residues. Trimming took 4 bases from V and 2 from J, leaving 11 bases between them.

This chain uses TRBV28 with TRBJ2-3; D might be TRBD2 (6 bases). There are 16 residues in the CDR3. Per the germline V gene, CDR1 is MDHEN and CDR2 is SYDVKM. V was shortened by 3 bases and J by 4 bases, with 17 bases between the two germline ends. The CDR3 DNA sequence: TGTGCCAGCAGTTTTTTCGGGGGAGGTCTCGCAGATACGCAGTATTTT. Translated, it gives CASSFFGGGLADTQYF.

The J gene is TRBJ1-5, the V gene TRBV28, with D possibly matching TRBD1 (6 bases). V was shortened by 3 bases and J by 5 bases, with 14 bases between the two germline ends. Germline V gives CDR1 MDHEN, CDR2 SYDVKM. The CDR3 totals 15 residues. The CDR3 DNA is TGTGCCAGCAGTTTTTACAGGGTGCCCCATCAGCCCCAGCATTTT. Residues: CASSFYRVPHQPQHF.

CDR3 loop: CATSTGTEPIAYNEQFF. CDR3 bases: TGTGCCACCAGCACCGGGACAGAACCTATCGCCTACAATGAGCAGTTCTTC. The V and J genes are TRBV15 and TRBJ2-1, with 7 bases that match TRBD1. The CDR3 loop spans 17 amino acids. V lost 4 bases and J lost 2; bases outside the gene matches: 11. CDR1 is LNHNV and CDR2 is YYDKDF in the germline V gene (reference sequence).

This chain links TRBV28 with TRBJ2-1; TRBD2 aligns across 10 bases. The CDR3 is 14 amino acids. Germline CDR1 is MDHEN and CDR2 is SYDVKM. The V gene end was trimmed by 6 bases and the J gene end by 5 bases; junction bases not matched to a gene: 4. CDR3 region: CASRRGLANNEQFF. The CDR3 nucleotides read TGTGCCAGCAGGCGGGGACTAGCGAACAATGAGCAGTTCTTC.

The CDR3 here is CASSLQSGLSYEQYF. CDR3 nucleotide sequence: TGTGCCAGCAGCCTCCAGAGCGGCCTATCCTACGAGCAGTACTTC. The chain is built from TRBV3-1 (or the pseudogene TRBV3-2) and TRBJ2-7; D might be TRBD2 (5 bases). V lost 4 bases and J lost 1, with 14 bases in between. The V gene's germline CDR1 is LGHDT and CDR2 YNNKEL (reference sequence). This CDR3 comprises 15 residues.

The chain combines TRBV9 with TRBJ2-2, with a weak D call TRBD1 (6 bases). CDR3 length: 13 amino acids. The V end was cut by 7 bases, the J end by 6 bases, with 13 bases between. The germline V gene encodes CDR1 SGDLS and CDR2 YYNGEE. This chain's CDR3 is CASQGTPAGELFF. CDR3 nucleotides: TGTGCCAGCCAAGGGACACCGGCCGGGGAGCTGTTTTTT.

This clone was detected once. The CDR3 coding sequence is TGTGCCAGCAGCTTACTGGCGGGGGCGGGCGGCTACACCTTC. Amino acid sequence: CASSLLAGAGGYTF. The chain has TRBV7-2 and TRBJ1-2; maybe TRBD1 (6 bases). The length of the CDR3 is 14 residues. Germline V gene data show CDR1 as SGHTA and CDR2 as FQGNSA. Trimming cost V 2 bases and J 8 bases, with 15 bases left between them. Variable domain in full (rest from reference TRBV7-2 and TRBJ1-2): GAGVSQSPSNKVTEKGKDVELRCDPISGHTALYWYRQSLGQGLEFLIYFQGNSAPDKSGLPSDRFSAERTGGSVSTLTIQRTQQEDSAVYLCASSLLAGAGGYTFGSGTRLTVV.

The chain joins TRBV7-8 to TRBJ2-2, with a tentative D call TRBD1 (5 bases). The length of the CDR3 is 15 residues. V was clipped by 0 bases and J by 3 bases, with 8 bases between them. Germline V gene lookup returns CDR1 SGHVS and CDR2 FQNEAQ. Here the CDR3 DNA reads TGTGCCAGCAGCTTAGCGCAGGGTTACACCGGGGAGCTGTTTTTT. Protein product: CASSLAQGYTGELFF.

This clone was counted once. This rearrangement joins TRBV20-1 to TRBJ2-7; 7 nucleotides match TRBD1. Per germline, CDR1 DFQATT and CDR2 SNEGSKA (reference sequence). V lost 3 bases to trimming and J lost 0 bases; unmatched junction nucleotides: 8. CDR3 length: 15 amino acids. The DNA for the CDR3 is TGCAGTGCTAGTACTACGGACAGGTTCTCCTACGAGCAGTACTTC. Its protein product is CSASTTDRFSYEQYF.

In DNA form, the CDR3 reads TGTGCCAGCAGTGAAGAGCTGGCTAATGAAAAACTGTTTTTT. Encoded protein: CASSEELANEKLFF. This sequence joins TRBV2 and TRBJ1-4; no clear D gene. V gave up 1 base and J gave up 3 bases, with 6 bases separating them. Germline V gene sequence: CDR1 SNHLY, CDR2 FYNNEI. The CDR3 loop spans 14 amino acids.